This record covers a single T cell receptor beta chain. The antigen remains unidentified. TCRdb's table, derived via immunoSEQ multiplex PCR, lists solely in-frame clones and lacks some. The sample consists of roughly 100,000 clones, 85% to 90% of them appearing once. V was cut by 0 bases and J by 1 base, with 12 bases left in between. The length of the CDR3 is 16 residues. Per the germline V gene, CDR1 is SGHVS and CDR2 is FQNEAQ. The sample is drawn from a study of T cell responses to AZD1222 COVID-19 vaccine. Overall study findings and caveats: Close to half of all spike-specific TCRs reportedly target regions of the variants that are unmutated. Vaccination with two AZD1222 doses was followed by a rise in Spike-specific TCR breadth and depth. Spike as a whole was targeted by vaccine-associated CD4 TCRs, dominant at 160-218 and 743-854. Donors were largely white British and mainly female; clonal diversity was possibly underestimated.

The rearrangement links TRBV7-8 to TRBJ1-1; D gene unclear. This specimen consisted of peripheral blood, obtained on day 0 of AZD1222 vaccination. This clonotype was obtained from an adult in good health. The CDR3: CASSLASWQTNTEAFF. As DNA, the CDR3 is TGTGCCAGCAGCTTAGCTTCGTGGCAGACGAACACTGAAGCTTTCTTT.